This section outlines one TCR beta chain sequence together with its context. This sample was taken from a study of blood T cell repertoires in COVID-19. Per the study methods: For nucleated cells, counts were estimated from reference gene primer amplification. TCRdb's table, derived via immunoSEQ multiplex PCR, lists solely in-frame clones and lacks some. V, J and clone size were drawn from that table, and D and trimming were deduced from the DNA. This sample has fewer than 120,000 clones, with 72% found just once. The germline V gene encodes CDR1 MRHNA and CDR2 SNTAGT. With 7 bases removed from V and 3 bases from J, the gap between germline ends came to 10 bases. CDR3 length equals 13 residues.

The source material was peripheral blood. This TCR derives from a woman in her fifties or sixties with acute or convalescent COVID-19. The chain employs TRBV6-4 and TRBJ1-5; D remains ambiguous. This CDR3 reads CASTRTDNQPQHF. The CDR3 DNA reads TGTGCCAGCACCAGGACTGACAATCAGCCCCAGCATTTT.